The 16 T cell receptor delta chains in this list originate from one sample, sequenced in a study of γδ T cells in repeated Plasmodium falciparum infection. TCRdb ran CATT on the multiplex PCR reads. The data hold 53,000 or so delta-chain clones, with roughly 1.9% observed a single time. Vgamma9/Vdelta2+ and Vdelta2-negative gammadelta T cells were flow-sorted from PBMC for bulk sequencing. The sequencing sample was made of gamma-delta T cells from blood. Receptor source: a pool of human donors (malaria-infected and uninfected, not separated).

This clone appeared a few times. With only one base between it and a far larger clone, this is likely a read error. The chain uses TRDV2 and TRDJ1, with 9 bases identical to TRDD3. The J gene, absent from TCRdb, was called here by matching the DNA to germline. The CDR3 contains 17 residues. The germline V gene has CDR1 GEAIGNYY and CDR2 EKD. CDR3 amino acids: CACDTVGDTSKLGKLIF. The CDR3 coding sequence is TGCGCCTGTGACACCGTAGGGGATACGAGTAAATTGGGTAAACTCATCTTT.

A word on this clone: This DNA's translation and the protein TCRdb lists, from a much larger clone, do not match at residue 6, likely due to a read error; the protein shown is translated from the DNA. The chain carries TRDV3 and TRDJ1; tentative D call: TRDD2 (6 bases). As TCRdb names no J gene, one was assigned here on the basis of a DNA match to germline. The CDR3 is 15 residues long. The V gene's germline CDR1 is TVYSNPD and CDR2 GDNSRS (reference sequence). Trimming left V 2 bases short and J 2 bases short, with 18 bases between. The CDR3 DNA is TGTGCCTTTGACCCACTCCTACTATATACCGATAAACTCATCTTT. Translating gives CAFDPLLLYTDKLIF.

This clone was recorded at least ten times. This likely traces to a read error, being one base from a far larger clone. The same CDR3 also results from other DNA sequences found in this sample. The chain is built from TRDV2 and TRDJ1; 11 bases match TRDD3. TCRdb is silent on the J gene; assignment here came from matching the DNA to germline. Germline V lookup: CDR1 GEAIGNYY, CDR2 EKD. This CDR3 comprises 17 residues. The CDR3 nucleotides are TGCGCCTGTGACACCCTCCCGCTGGGGGATACCACCGATAAACTCATCTTT. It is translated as CACDTLPLGDTTDKLIF.

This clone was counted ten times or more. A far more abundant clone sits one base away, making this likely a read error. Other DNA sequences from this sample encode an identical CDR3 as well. CDR3 sequence reads: CACDTLGDTSYTDKLIF. The CDR3 DNA follows: TGTGCCTGTGACACTCTGGGGGACACTTCGTACACCGATAAACTCATCTTT. The V gene is TRDV2, the J gene TRDJ1, with TRDD3 identical over 8 bases. TCRdb is silent on the J gene; assignment here came from matching the DNA to germline. Trimming at V came to 1 base and at J to 0 bases, leaving 9 bases not matched to a gene. This CDR3 has 17 amino acids. The germline CDR1 and CDR2 sequences are GEAIGNYY and EKD.

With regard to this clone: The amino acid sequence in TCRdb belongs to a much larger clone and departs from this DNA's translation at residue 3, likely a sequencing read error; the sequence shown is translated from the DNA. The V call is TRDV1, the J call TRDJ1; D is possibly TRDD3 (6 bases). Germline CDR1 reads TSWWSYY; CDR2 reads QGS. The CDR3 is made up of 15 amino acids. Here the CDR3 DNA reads TGTGCTTTTGGGTCCACTTATCCGCTGGGGGATAAACTCATCTTT. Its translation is CAFGSTYPLGDKLIF.

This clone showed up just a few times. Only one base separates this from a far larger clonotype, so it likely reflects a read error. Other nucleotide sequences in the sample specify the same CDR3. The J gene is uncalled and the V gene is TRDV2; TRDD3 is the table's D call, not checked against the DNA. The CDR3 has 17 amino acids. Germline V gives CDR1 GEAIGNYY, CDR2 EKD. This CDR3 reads CACDALLGEIFTDKLIF. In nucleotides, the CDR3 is TGTGCCTGTGACGCTTTACTGGGGGAGATATTCACCGATAAACTCATCTTC.

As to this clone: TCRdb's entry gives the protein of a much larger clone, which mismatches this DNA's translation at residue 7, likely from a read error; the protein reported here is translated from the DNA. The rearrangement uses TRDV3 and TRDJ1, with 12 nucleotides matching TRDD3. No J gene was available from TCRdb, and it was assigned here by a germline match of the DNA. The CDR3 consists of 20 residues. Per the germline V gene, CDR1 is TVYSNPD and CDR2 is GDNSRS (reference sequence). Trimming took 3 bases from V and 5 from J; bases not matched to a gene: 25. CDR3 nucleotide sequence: TGTGCCTTGATAACAGGCCATCCGCCGTACTGGGGGATACCGACAGATAAACTCATCTTT. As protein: CALITGHPPYWGIPTDKLIF.

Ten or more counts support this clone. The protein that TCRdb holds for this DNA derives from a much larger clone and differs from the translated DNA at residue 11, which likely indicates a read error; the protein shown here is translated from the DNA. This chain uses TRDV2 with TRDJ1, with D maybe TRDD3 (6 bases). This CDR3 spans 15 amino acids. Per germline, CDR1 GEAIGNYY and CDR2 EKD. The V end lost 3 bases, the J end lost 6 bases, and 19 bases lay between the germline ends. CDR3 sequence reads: CACDAVGDPGNKLIF. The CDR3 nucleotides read TGTGCCTGTGACGCAGTAGGGGATCCGGGCAATAAACTCATCTTT.

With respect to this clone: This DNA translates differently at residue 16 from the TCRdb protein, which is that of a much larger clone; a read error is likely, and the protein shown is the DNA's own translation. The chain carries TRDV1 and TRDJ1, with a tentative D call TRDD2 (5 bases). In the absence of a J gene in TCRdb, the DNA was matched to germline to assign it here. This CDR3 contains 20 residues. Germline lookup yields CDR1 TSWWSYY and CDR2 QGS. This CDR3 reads CALGETYRPAWTFRPEKLIF. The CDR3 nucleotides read TGTGCTCTTGGGGAAACCTACAGGCCGGCTTGGACATTCCGCCCCGAGAAACTCATCTTT.

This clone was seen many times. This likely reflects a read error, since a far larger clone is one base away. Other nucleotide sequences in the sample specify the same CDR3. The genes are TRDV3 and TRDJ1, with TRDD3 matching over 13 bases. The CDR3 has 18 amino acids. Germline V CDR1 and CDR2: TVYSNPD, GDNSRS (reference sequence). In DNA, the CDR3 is TGTGCCTTTGGGTTCTACTGGGGGATACGCCTCACCACCGATAAACTCATCTTC. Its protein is CAFGFYWGIRLTTDKLIF.

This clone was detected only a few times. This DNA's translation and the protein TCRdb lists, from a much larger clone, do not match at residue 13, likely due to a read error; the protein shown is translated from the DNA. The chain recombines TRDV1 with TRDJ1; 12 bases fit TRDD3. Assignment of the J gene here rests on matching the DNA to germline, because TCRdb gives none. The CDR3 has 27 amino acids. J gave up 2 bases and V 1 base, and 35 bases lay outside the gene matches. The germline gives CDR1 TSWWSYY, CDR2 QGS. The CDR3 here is CALGEPDGEVSGFILGDTLTSTDKLIF. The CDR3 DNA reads TGTGCTCTTGGGGAACCCGATGGGGAAGTCTCCGGGTTCATACTGGGGGATACACTCACATCTACCGATAAACTCATCTTT.

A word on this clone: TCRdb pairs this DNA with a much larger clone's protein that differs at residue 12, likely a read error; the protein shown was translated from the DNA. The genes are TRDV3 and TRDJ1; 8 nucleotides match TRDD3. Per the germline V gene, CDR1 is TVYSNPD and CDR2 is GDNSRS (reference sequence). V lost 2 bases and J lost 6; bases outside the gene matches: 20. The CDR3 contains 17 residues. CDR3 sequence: CAFHESGLGDDPYKLIF. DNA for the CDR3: TGTGCCTTTCATGAGTCTGGCTTGGGGGATGACCCCTATAAACTCATCTTT.

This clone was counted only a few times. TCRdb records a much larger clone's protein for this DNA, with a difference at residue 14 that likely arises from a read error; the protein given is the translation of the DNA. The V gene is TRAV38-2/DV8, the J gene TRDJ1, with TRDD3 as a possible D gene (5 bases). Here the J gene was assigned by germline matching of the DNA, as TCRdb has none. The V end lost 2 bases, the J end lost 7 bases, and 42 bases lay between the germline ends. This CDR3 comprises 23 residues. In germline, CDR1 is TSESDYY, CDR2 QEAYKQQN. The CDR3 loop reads CAYRSIELFPLLLEAKPGGKLIF. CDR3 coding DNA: TGTGCTTATAGGAGTATAGAACTATTCCCCCTATTACTGGAGGCCAAACCTGGAGGTAAACTCATCTTT.

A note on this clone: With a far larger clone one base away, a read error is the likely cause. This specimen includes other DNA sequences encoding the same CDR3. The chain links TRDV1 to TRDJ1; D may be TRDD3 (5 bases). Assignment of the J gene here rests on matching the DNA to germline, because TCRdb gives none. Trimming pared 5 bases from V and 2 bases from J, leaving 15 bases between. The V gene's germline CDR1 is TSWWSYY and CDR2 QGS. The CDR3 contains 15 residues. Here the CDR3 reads CALGSSGGSTDKLIF. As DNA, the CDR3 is TGTGCTCTTGGGTCGTCCGGGGGGTCTACCGATAAACTCATCTTT.

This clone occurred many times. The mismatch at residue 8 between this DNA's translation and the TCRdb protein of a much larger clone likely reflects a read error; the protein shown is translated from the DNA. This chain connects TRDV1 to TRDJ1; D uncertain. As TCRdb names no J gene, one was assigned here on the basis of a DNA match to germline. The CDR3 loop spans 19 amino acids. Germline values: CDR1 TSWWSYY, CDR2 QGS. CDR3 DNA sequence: TGTGCTCTTTGGGACAATAAACTTCGCTGTTCCCCGTACACCGATAAACTCATCTTT. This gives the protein CALWDNKLRCSPYTDKLIF.

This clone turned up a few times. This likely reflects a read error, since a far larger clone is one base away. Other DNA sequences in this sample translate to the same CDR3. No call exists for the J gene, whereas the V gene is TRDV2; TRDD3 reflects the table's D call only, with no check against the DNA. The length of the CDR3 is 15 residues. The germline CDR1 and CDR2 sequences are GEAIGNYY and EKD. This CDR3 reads CACDSLGDNTDKLIF. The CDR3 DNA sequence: TGTGCCTGTGACTCCCTGGGGGACAACACCGATAAACTCATTTTT.